This TCR beta chain came from a study of T-cell memory formation after mild COVID-19. To note about this clonotype: Antigen specificity is unknown.

Amplification by 5'RACE using constant-segment primers produced TCR alpha and TCR beta cDNA libraries that carried sample barcodes and UMIs. TCRdb independently ran MiXCR on the 5' RACE reads; one entry per CDR3 protein. The sample contains about 170,000 distinct CDR3 sequences, approximately 12% of which appear only once. Broader study findings: Detection of some responders pre-infection suggested pre-existing cross-reactive memory T cells participated.

This CDR3 contains 16 residues. J was trimmed by 7 bases and V by 4 bases; bases with no gene match: 10. Germline V gene sequence: CDR1 MGHDK, CDR2 SYGVNS. This sequence joins TRBV25-1 and TRBJ2-2; 9 bases fit TRBD1. This TCR was recovered from a man aged 18 to 30 who had mild COVID-19 (a few samples of this study predate the infection). Cell type and time point are not known. Sequencing was performed on PBMCs or a T cell subset sorted from them (not recorded which). CDR3 in amino acids: CASSAGRTGAIGELFF. DNA of the CDR3: TGTGCCAGCAGTGCAGGTCGGACAGGGGCCATCGGGGAGCTGTTTTTT. The whole variable domain, filled in from reference TRBV25-1 and TRBJ2-2, reads EADIYQTPRYLVIGTGKKITLECSQTMGHDKMYWYQQDPGMELHLIHYSYGVNSTEKGDLSSESTVSRIRTEHFPLTLESARPSHTSQYLCASSAGRTGAIGELFFGEGSRLTVL.